Each of the 26 T cell receptor beta chains below was sequenced from the same sample in a study of vaccination effects on CD4 cells after COVID-19. These receptors have no identified antigens. Here immunoSEQ multiplex PCR was the method, and the copy in TCRdb shows in-frame clones only, minus some. The sample lists roughly 75,000 clones; approximately 70% were seen once. ViraFEST used viral peptide pools to expand antigen-specific CD4+ T cells before sequencing. Culture proceeded for roughly ten days, and CD4+ T cells were then isolated. Vaccine recipients, nucleocapsid antibody negative, had no prior SARS-CoV-2 infection. This specimen consisted of CD4+ T cells from PBMCs cultured with HCoV-OC43 spike peptides, obtained before COVID-19 vaccination. The subset was: HCoV-OC43 spike overlapping peptide pool stimulation. Receptors originate from a human donor who received a COVID-19 vaccine.

The V call is TRBV2, the J call TRBJ2-1; TRBD1 agrees at 10 bases. The germline V gene encodes CDR1 SNHLY and CDR2 FYNNEI. The trim removed 6 bases at V and 9 bases at J, leaving 8 bases unmatched. The CDR3 is 14 residues long. The CDR3 loop reads CASSRQGAVSEQFF. The CDR3 nucleotides are TGTGCCAGCAGCCGACAGGGGGCGGTTAGTGAGCAGTTCTTC.

The chain couples TRBV24-1 to TRBJ2-5; no reliable D call. The germline V gene has CDR1 KGHDR and CDR2 SFDVKD. CDR3 length: 15 residues. The V and J ends lost 3 bases and 1 base respectively, with 11 bases between them. In DNA form, the CDR3 reads TGTGCCACCAGTGATCCCATAGACCCCCAAGAGACCCAGTACTTC. It encodes CATSDPIDPQETQYF.

This sequence joins TRBV5-1 and TRBJ2-5; D may be TRBD1 or TRBD2 (6 bases each). CDR1 SGHRS and CDR2 YFSETQ come from the germline V gene. The CDR3 consists of 13 residues. V was pared by 8 bases and J by 5 bases, with 16 bases between. The CDR3 bases are TGCGCCAGTCATGTGGGGGGCGAGGAGACCCAGTACTTC. It codes for CASHVGGEETQYF.

The chain has TRBV19 and TRBJ2-2; D is perhaps TRBD1 or TRBD2 (5 bases each). V was shortened by 3 bases and J by 5 bases, with 16 bases between the two germline ends. The CDR3 length is 16 residues. Germline lookup yields CDR1 LNHDA and CDR2 SQIVND (reference sequence). CDR3 sequence: CASSIEGRQQTGELFF. DNA for the CDR3: TGTGCCAGTAGTATTGAGGGGCGGCAGCAAACCGGGGAGCTGTTTTTT.

Here the CDR3 reads CASSNDREETQYF. CDR3 DNA: TGCGCCAGCAGTAACGACAGGGAAGAGACCCAGTACTTC. The chain uses TRBV10-1 and TRBJ2-5; 7 nucleotides line up with TRBD1. J gave up 3 bases and V 5 bases, and 3 bases lay outside the gene matches. Germline CDR1 is WNHNN and CDR2 is SYGVQD (reference sequence). This CDR3 contains 13 residues.

The chain couples TRBV6-5 to TRBJ2-2, with TRBD1 as a possible D gene (6 bases). The ends were cut back, 0 bases at V and 8 bases at J, with 10 bases in the middle. Germline V gives CDR1 MNHEY, CDR2 SVGAGI. This CDR3 is 14 amino acids long. The CDR3 sequence is CASSYSRQGGELFF. The CDR3 region has the DNA TGTGCCAGCAGTTACTCGAGGCAGGGGGGGGAGCTGTTTTTT.

The chain is built from TRBV4-3 and TRBJ2-1, with a tentative D call TRBD2 (6 bases). CDR3 length: 14 residues. With 0 bases removed from V and 9 bases from J, the gap between germline ends came to 12 bases. Germline loops: CDR1 LGHNA, CDR2 YSLEER. CDR3 residues: CASSQEGRRGEQFF. CDR3 bases: TGCGCCAGCAGCCAAGAAGGTAGGCGGGGTGAGCAGTTCTTC.

This chain links TRBV7-9 with TRBJ2-3, with 9 bases aligning to TRBD1. The CDR3 totals 16 residues. Germline CDR1 reads SEHNR; CDR2 reads FQNEAQ (reference sequence). J lost 1 base, V lost 10 bases, and 12 bases had no gene match. The CDR3: CATSSGTGLGTDTQYF. In nucleotides, the CDR3 is TGTGCCACCAGTTCGGGGACAGGGCTTGGCACAGATACGCAGTATTTT. Looking up the rest from reference TRBV7-9 and TRBJ2-3 gives the full variable domain: DTGVSQNPRHKITKRGQNVTFRCDPISEHNRLYWYRQTLGQGPEFLTYFQNEAQLEKSRLLSDRFSAERPKGSFSTLEIQRTEQGDSAMYLCATSSGTGLGTDTQYFGPGTRLTVL.

The V call is TRBV5-1, the J call TRBJ2-5; D is possibly TRBD2 (6 bases). Trimming took off 2 bases at V and 7 bases at J, with 12 bases between the two ends. The CDR3 runs to 13 residues. Germline-derived CDR1 and CDR2 are SGHRS and YFSETQ. In nucleotides, the CDR3 is TGCGCCAGCAGCTTAGGTCAGGAGGGGACCCAGTACTTC. Its protein is CASSLGQEGTQYF.

The genes are TRBV12-5 and TRBJ2-1; tentative D call: TRBD1 (6 bases). Germline CDR1 reads LGHNT; CDR2 reads FRNRAP. This CDR3 comprises 12 residues. The CDR3 loop reads CAASTGYNEQFF. The DNA of the CDR3 is TGTGCCGCTTCGACAGGCTACAATGAGCAGTTCTTC.

The chain has TRBV2 and TRBJ2-1; D is undetermined. The germline V gene has CDR1 SNHLY and CDR2 FYNNEI. The CDR3 runs 12 residues. V lost 4 bases, J lost 5 bases, and 6 bases lay in between. This CDR3 reads CASSASNNEQFF. Here the CDR3 DNA reads TGTGCCAGCAGTGCTTCTAACAATGAGCAGTTCTTC. Full variable domain (remainder filled in from reference TRBV2 and TRBJ2-1): EPEVTQTPSHQVTQMGQEVILRCVPISNHLYFYWYRQILGQKVEFLVSFYNNEISEKSEIFDDQFSVERPDGSNFTLKIRSTKLEDSAMYFCASSASNNEQFFGPGTRLTVL.

This clone was picked up one time. The CDR3 DNA follows: TGTGCCAGCAGCAAGGCGAGAAGAACTAATGAAAAACTGTTTTTT. Amino acids: CASSKARRTNEKLFF. The V and J genes are TRBV7-2 and TRBJ1-4; D uncertain. Deletions cut 5 bases from V and 1 base from J, with 11 bases between. The CDR3 consists of 15 residues. Germline-derived CDR1 and CDR2 are SGHTA and FQGNSA.

The V gene is TRBV9, the J gene TRBJ2-7; TRBD1 matches at 9 bases. The CDR3 runs to 17 residues. Germline CDR1 reads SGDLS; CDR2 reads YYNGEE. V shed 4 bases, J shed 0 bases, and the junction held 11 bases outside the gene matches. The CDR3 protein is CASSSRSGTGTSYEQYV. CDR3 DNA: TGTGCCAGCAGCTCTAGAAGCGGGACAGGGACCTCCTACGAGCAGTACGTC.

This clone has a handful of counts. The rearrangement links TRBV6-5 to TRBJ2-2; 8 bases line up with TRBD1. V gave up 6 bases and J gave up 2 bases; unmatched junction bases: 5. Germline loops: CDR1 MNHEY, CDR2 SVGAGI. This CDR3 is 15 amino acids long. The CDR3 is CASRDGQGNTGELFF. In DNA form, the CDR3 reads TGTGCCAGCAGAGACGGACAGGGTAACACCGGGGAGCTGTTTTTT.

The chain has TRBV24-1 and TRBJ2-1; 10 nucleotides align to TRBD2. V was pared by 7 bases and J by 5 bases, with 4 bases of the junction left unmatched. The CDR3 has 14 residues. Germline lookup yields CDR1 KGHDR and CDR2 SFDVKD. Written as DNA, the CDR3 is TGTGCCACCAGGGGGAGCGGGGGGGACAATGAGCAGTTCTTC. Protein: CATRGSGGDNEQFF.

This rearrangement joins TRBV30 to TRBJ2-2; possible D gene TRBD1, 6 bases. The CDR3 extends over 14 amino acids. Trimming removed 2 bases from V and 2 bases from J, with 9 bases in between. Germline CDR1 is GTSNPN and CDR2 is SVGIG (reference sequence). CDR3 loop: CAWSQDSNTGELFF. The CDR3 DNA reads as TGTGCCTGGAGTCAGGACAGTAACACCGGGGAGCTGTTTTTT.

The genes are TRBV18 and TRBJ2-3, with TRBD1 identical over 8 bases. Trimming cost V 1 base and J 6 bases; bases outside gene matches: 9. The CDR3 sequence is 16 residues long. Germline V lookup: CDR1 KGHSH, CDR2 LQKENI. CDR3 residues: CASSPLPGTGHDTQYF. The CDR3 bases are TGTGCCAGCTCACCACTTCCCGGGACAGGCCACGATACGCAGTATTTT.

This clone is labeled hyperexpanded. The chain carries TRBV28 and TRBJ2-1; 9 nucleotides match TRBD1. CDR1 and CDR2 (germline): MDHEN, SYDVKM. With 6 bases clipped from V and 5 bases from J, the junction kept 8 bases outside the gene matches. This CDR3 is 15 amino acids long. The CDR3 loop is CASRTSGTGNNEQFF. The CDR3 bases are TGTGCCAGCAGGACCTCCGGGACAGGGAACAATGAGCAGTTCTTC.

The chain combines TRBV5-4 with TRBJ2-3; no clear D. CDR1 is SGHNT and CDR2 is YYREEE in the germline V gene (reference sequence). This CDR3 has 13 residues. Trimming stripped 2 bases from V and 1 base from J, with 5 bases between. The CDR3: CASSLKGTDTQYF. The CDR3 DNA sequence: TGTGCCAGCAGCTTAAAAGGCACAGATACGCAGTATTTT. Using reference TRBV5-4 and TRBJ2-3 for the parts outside the CDR3, the full variable domain is ETGVTQSPTHLIKTRGQQVTLRCSSQSGHNTVSWYQQALGQGPQFIFQYYREEENGRGNFPPRFSGLQFPNYSSELNVNALELDDSALYLCASSLKGTDTQYFGPGTRLTVL.

This sequence joins TRBV15 and TRBJ1-3; tentative D call: TRBD1 (5 bases). The CDR3 has 15 residues. Between the trimmed V and J ends, which lost 1 base and 0 bases, there was a span of 7 bases. Germline values: CDR1 LNHNV, CDR2 YYDKDF (reference sequence). CDR3 protein: CATSRGGRSGNTIYF. The CDR3 DNA is TGTGCCACCAGCAGAGGGGGACGCTCTGGAAACACCATATATTTT. The whole variable domain, remainder taken from reference TRBV15 and TRBJ1-3, is DAMVIQNPRYQVTQFGKPVTLSCSQTLNHNVMYWYQQKSSQAPKLLFHYYDKDFNNEADTPDNFQSRRPNTSFCFLDIRSPGLGDTAMYLCATSRGGRSGNTIYFGEGSWLTVV.

The J gene is TRBJ2-1, the V gene TRBV23-1, with 7 bases that match TRBD1. TRBV23-1 carries the ORF label, with uncertain function. Unmatched junction bases numbered 17, after V lost 7 bases and J lost 8 bases. The CDR3 extends over 16 amino acids. This CDR3 reads CASTPPRDSVTYEQFF. CDR3 nucleotide sequence: TGCGCCAGCACTCCCCCCAGGGACAGTGTAACCTATGAGCAGTTCTTC.

The chain has TRBV5-1 and TRBJ2-5; TRBD1 might be the D (6 bases). V lost 1 base to trimming and J lost 4 bases, with 14 bases between them. Germline CDR1 SGHRS, CDR2 YFSETQ. CDR3 size: 15 residues. CDR3 DNA: TGCGCCAGCAGCTTGACAGGGTTCTTGGGAGAGACCCAGTACTTC. This gives the protein CASSLTGFLGETQYF.

The table lists this clone with a few counts. The genes are TRBV6-1 and TRBJ1-5, with 7 positions matching TRBD1. The CDR3 sequence is 17 residues long. Germline trimming cut 4 bases from V and 0 bases from J; bases unmatched to any gene: 9. CDR1 is MNHNS, CDR2 SASEGT, per germline. The CDR3 region is CASSAYRGLTSNQPQHF. The CDR3 DNA reads TGTGCCAGCAGTGCCTACAGGGGATTAACTAGCAATCAGCCCCAGCATTTT.

The chain links TRBV29-1 to TRBJ2-1; D is unclear. The germline CDR1 and CDR2 sequences are SQVTM and ANQGSEA. There are 12 residues in the CDR3. Trimming stripped 4 bases from V and 4 bases from J, with 8 bases between. CDR3 residues: CSVGRSYNEQFF. The DNA of the CDR3 is TGCAGCGTTGGGCGGTCTTACAATGAGCAGTTCTTC.

CDR3 sequence: CASSHGQVQETQYF. Written as DNA, the CDR3 is TGTGCCAGCAGCCATGGACAGGTCCAAGAGACCCAGTACTTC. The genes are TRBV5-6 and TRBJ2-5; 7 bases are a match to TRBD1. The CDR3 covers 14 residues. Germline CDR1 reads SGHDT; CDR2 reads YYEEEE. V lost 4 bases to trimming and J lost 1 base; unmatched junction nucleotides: 4.

This sequence joins TRBV6-5 and TRBJ1-3; D is perhaps TRBD1 (5 bases). This CDR3 has 14 residues. V gave up 8 bases and J gave up 0 bases, with 11 bases separating them. Germline values: CDR1 MNHEY, CDR2 SVGAGI. The CDR3 spells CASGARFSGNTIYF. The CDR3 DNA reads TGTGCCAGCGGGGCGAGGTTCTCTGGAAACACCATATATTTT.